The T cell receptor beta chain under discussion was sequenced for a study of cytomegalovirus exposure and HLA in healthy donors. Whole-study context: A previous analysis identified around 120 million unique TCR beta sequences derived from some 200 million T cells. HLA-typed donors were the source of approximately 86 million unique TCRs held in an early data release.

CDR3 length: 14 amino acids. V shed 6 bases and J 7 bases; nucleotides not matched to a gene: 8. Germline loops: CDR1 MNHNS, CDR2 SASEGT. Regarding this clone: Its antigen is unknown.

The study ran its PCR with 60 Vbeta and 13 Jbeta primers. Some clones are missing from TCRdb's copy, which holds only in-frame ones; the method was immunoSEQ multiplex PCR. The sample includes more than 100,000 clones, around 75% seen only once; the top ten take about 2%. The study, taken as a whole, reports: In a later analysis, DRB1 alleles had the most associated TCRs; HLA-C alleles the fewest. Productive rates of about 90% or about 30% were seen for most TCR beta V segments in an earlier analysis.

This clonotype was obtained from a man aged 25 to 40 in good health and CMV-seronegative. Source material: PBMCs. The rearrangement links TRBV6-1 to TRBJ1-5, with 8 positions matching TRBD1. As DNA, the CDR3 is TGTGCCAGCAGGGGACAGGCCCTTGGGCAGCCCCAGCATTTT. This translates into CASRGQALGQPQHF.